These 17 T cell receptor beta chains originate from one sample sequenced in a study of identical twins. TCRdb re-called the 5' RACE reads with MiXCR, one entry per CDR3 protein. The data contain around 450,000 distinct CDR3 sequences, 14% of them singletons. These data were also reused for a study on yellow fever vaccine responses in identical twins.

Sequenced material: CD4+ T cells sorted from blood. The source of these receptors is a woman between 18 and 29 years old in good health.

This clonotype has just a few counts. CDR3 amino acids: CASSLGSGPGQQFF. CDR3 bases: TGTGCCAGCAGCTTAGGTTCAGGGCCAGGGCAGCAGTTCTTC. The rearrangement links TRBV7-2 to TRBJ2-1, with D perhaps TRBD1 (5 bases). Between the trimmed V and J ends, which lost 1 base and 11 bases, there was a span of 15 bases. CDR3 length: 14 amino acids. Germline V gives CDR1 SGHTA, CDR2 FQGNSA.

This clonotype was found a few times. The J gene is TRBJ1-6, the V gene TRBV12-3 or TRBV12-4; TRBD1 matches at 9 bases. CDR3 length: 17 residues. V shed 0 bases and J 5 bases; nucleotides not matched to a gene: 5. CDR3 sequence reads: CASSLALGQGHNSPLHF. CDR3 DNA: TGTGCCAGCAGTTTAGCGCTGGGACAGGGACATAATTCACCCCTCCACTTT.

The table lists this clonotype with many counts. The chain has TRBV9 and TRBJ2-3; 7 bases are a match to TRBD2. The CDR3 extends over 16 amino acids. The ends lost 3 bases at V and 2 bases at J; junction bases unmatched: 9. CDR1 is SGDLS, CDR2 YYNGEE, per germline. CDR3 loop: CASSELLAEPTDTQYF. CDR3 nucleotide sequence: TGTGCCAGCAGCGAACTCCTAGCGGAGCCCACAGATACGCAGTATTTT. The entire variable domain, with the rest obtained from reference TRBV9 and TRBJ2-3, is as follows: DSGVTQTPKHLITATGQRVTLRCSPRSGDLSVYWYQQSLDQGLQFLIQYYNGEERAKGNILERFSAQQFPDLHSELNLSSLELGDSALYFCASSELLAEPTDTQYFGPGTRLTVL.

The genes are TRBV12-3 or TRBV12-4 and TRBJ2-1, with TRBD1 matching over 8 bases. This CDR3 spans 13 amino acids. J was trimmed by 9 bases and V by 5 bases; bases with no gene match: 6. The CDR3 protein is CASSRRQGTEQFF. The CDR3 coding sequence is TGTGCCAGCAGTCGACGACAGGGGACTGAGCAGTTCTTC.

V usage is TRBV4-3 and J usage is TRBJ2-7; 9 nucleotides align to TRBD1. Germline CDR1 is LGHNA and CDR2 is YSLEER. J gave up 6 bases and V 3 bases, and 9 bases lay outside the gene matches. The CDR3 has 15 amino acids. CDR3 coding DNA: TGCGCCAGCAGCCACCTACAGGGGGCCACCTCCGAGCAGTACTTC. Amino acids: CASSHLQGATSEQYF.

The rearrangement uses TRBV15 and TRBJ2-5; a weak D match, TRBD1 (6 bases). Trimming took off 5 bases at V and 4 bases at J, with 17 bases between the two ends. The CDR3 runs 15 residues. Germline CDR1 and CDR2: LNHNV and YYDKDF (reference sequence). CDR3 sequence: CATSRRRGRGETQYF. The DNA of the CDR3 is TGTGCCACCAGCCGACGCCGGGGCAGGGGAGAGACCCAGTACTTC.

There are a few counts of this clonotype. The genes are TRBV10-2 and TRBJ2-2; 8 bases are shared with TRBD2. V gave up 10 bases and J gave up 4 bases; unmatched junction bases: 8. This CDR3 has 14 amino acids. CDR1 and CDR2 (germline): WSHSY, SAAADI. The CDR3 DNA sequence: TGCGCCACCGACGGGCTAGCGGGCACCGGGGAGCTGTTTTTT. It encodes CATDGLAGTGELFF.

This clonotype was seen more than once but under ten times. The chain recombines TRBV6-5 with TRBJ2-3, with 10 bases fitting TRBD2. From germline, CDR1 is MNHEY and CDR2 SVGAGI. Trimming at V came to 6 bases and at J to 0 bases, leaving 6 bases not matched to a gene. The CDR3 extends over 16 amino acids. This CDR3 is CASRTTAGGSTDTQYF. For the CDR3, the DNA is TGTGCCAGCAGAACCACAGCGGGAGGGAGCACAGATACGCAGTATTTT.

CDR3 loop: CASSILTSVTYEQYF. The CDR3 bases are TGTGCCAGCAGTATACTGACTAGCGTAACCTACGAGCAGTACTTC. The chain links TRBV12-3 or TRBV12-4 to TRBJ2-7; TRBD2 matches at 8 bases. The junction had 8 bases not matched to a gene; V was cut back by 5 bases and J by 2 bases. The CDR3 length is 15 residues.

J is TRBJ2-3 and V is TRBV27; a weak D match, TRBD1 (5 bases). From germline, CDR1 is MNHEY and CDR2 SMNVEV (reference sequence). The CDR3 spans 14 residues. Trimming took 0 bases from V and 2 from J, leaving 6 bases between them. The CDR3 bases are TGTGCCAGCAGTTTATCGGGGCCCACAGATACGCAGTATTTT. This sequence encodes CASSLSGPTDTQYF.

The J gene is TRBJ2-3, the V gene TRBV7-6; TRBD1 or TRBD2 may be the D gene (5 bases each). This CDR3 region has 16 residues. From germline, CDR1 is SGHVS and CDR2 FNYEAQ. With 0 bases removed from V and 2 bases from J, the gap between germline ends came to 12 bases. DNA for the CDR3: TGTGCCAGCAGCTTAGCGGGGGTGGGCCCCACAGATACGCAGTATTTT. Translating gives CASSLAGVGPTDTQYF.

V and J are TRBV4-3 and TRBJ2-5, with TRBD2 matching over 14 bases. V dropped 1 base and J dropped 4; count of bases not matched to a gene: 2. CDR3 length: 16 amino acids. CDR1 and CDR2 (germline): LGHNA, YSLEER. The CDR3 coding sequence is TGCGCCAGCAGCCAAGGAGGGACTAGCGGGAGAGAGACCCAGTACTTC. This translates into CASSQGGTSGRETQYF.

This clonotype was picked up a small number of times. The chain couples TRBV19 to TRBJ1-5, with D unclear. Trimming stripped 9 bases from V and 3 bases from J, with 6 bases between. Germline V gives CDR1 LNHDA, CDR2 SQIVND (reference sequence). The CDR3 is 11 amino acids. Written as DNA, the CDR3 is TGTGCCAGATTCCCCAATCAGCCCCAGCATTTT. It yields the protein CARFPNQPQHF.

The chain combines TRBV6-4 with TRBJ1-3; perhaps TRBD1 as D (5 bases). Trimming removed 5 bases at V and 2 bases at J, with 7 bases between. Germline assignment: CDR1 MRHNA and CDR2 SNTAGT. The CDR3 has 13 residues. CDR3 bases: TGTGCCAGCAGTACAGGACCTGGAAACACCATATATTTT. This codes for CASSTGPGNTIYF.

The J gene is TRBJ2-7, the V gene TRBV10-1, with no clear D. V dropped 8 bases and J dropped 2 bases, with 7 bases sitting between them. The CDR3 is 11 amino acids. CDR1 is WNHNN, CDR2 SYGVQD, per germline (reference sequence). The CDR3 sequence is CASQTPYEQYF. The CDR3 DNA follows: TGCGCCAGCCAGACACCCTACGAGCAGTACTTC.

This clonotype was seen a handful of times. This chain uses TRBV5-1 with TRBJ2-2; the match to TRBD1 covers 8 bases. V lost 0 bases, J lost 3 bases, and 1 base stayed unmatched. CDR1 SGHRS and CDR2 YFSETQ come from the germline V gene. CDR3 length: 15 amino acids. CDR3 in amino acids: CASSLDRGDTGELFF. The CDR3 DNA sequence: TGCGCCAGCAGCTTGGACAGGGGGGACACCGGGGAGCTGTTTTTT.

This clonotype was picked up a small number of times. The chain recombines TRBV24-1 with TRBJ2-7, with 10 bases matching TRBD2. Germline V gives CDR1 KGHDR, CDR2 SFDVKD. Germline trimming cut 4 bases from V and 6 bases from J; bases unmatched to any gene: 5. This CDR3 spans 14 amino acids. Here the CDR3 DNA reads TGTGCCACCAGTGACCCAGCGGGAGGGCTCGAGCAGTACTTC. It is translated as CATSDPAGGLEQYF.